The 7 T cell receptor beta chains below were found in one sample sequenced in a study of vaccination effects on CD4 cells after COVID-19. For these TCRs, the target antigens are not known. Antigen-specific CD4+ T cells were expanded with viral peptide pools in the ViraFEST assay before sequencing. Cultured cells yielded isolated CD4+ T cells after around 10 days. Data came from immunoSEQ multiplex PCR; TCRdb stores just in-frame clones and leaves some out. The sample consists of about 11,000 clones, just under 75% of them appearing once. The sequences come from CD4+ T cells from PBMCs cultured with HCoV-229E spike peptides, collected before COVID-19 vaccination. The receptors derive from a human donor who received a COVID-19 vaccine.

The V call is TRBV5-1, the J call TRBJ2-1; 11 nucleotides match TRBD2. With 5 bases clipped from V and 2 bases from J, the junction kept 3 bases outside the gene matches. Germline loops: CDR1 SGHRS, CDR2 YFSETQ. The CDR3 runs 15 residues. In DNA form, the CDR3 reads TGCGCCAGCAGACTAGCGGGGGCCGCCTACAATGAGCAGTTCTTC. Translating gives CASRLAGAAYNEQFF.

This clone was seen only a few times. The V and J genes are TRBV27 and TRBJ1-5; D is ambiguous. Germline lookup yields CDR1 MNHEY and CDR2 SMNVEV (reference sequence). CDR3 size: 15 residues. V was cut by 2 bases and J by 7 bases, with 15 bases left in between. This chain's CDR3 is CASSLEVRSGQPQHF. CDR3 in DNA: TGTGCCAGCAGTTTAGAAGTCAGATCCGGGCAGCCCCAGCATTTT.

V is TRBV9 and J is TRBJ2-1; 8 positions agree with TRBD2. V lost 0 bases and J lost 8; bases outside the gene matches: 7. Germline V lookup: CDR1 SGDLS, CDR2 YYNGEE. The CDR3 consists of 15 residues. CDR3 sequence reads: CASSVAGGPIDEQFF. The CDR3 nucleotides read TGTGCCAGCAGCGTAGCGGGGGGGCCAATCGATGAGCAGTTCTTC.

The chain is built from TRBV10-2 and TRBJ2-4; 10 nucleotides match TRBD2. The germline gives CDR1 WSHSY, CDR2 SAAADI. V dropped 3 bases and J dropped 3; count of bases not matched to a gene: 8. The CDR3 loop spans 17 amino acids. The CDR3, as DNA: TGCGCCAGCAGTGATACCGGACTAGCGGACTACAAAAACATTCAGTACTTC. This sequence encodes CASSDTGLADYKNIQYF.

The V gene is TRBV6-5, the J gene TRBJ1-2; TRBD1 matches at 8 bases. The CDR3 length is 16 residues. V lost 0 bases, J lost 5 bases, and 8 bases stayed unmatched. The germline gives CDR1 MNHEY, CDR2 SVGAGI. The CDR3 loop reads CASSYSFLGQEYGYTF. CDR3 bases: TGTGCCAGCAGTTACTCGTTTCTGGGACAGGAATATGGCTACACCTTC.

V gene TRBV4-1 combines with J gene TRBJ2-2, with D tentatively TRBD2 (6 bases). The CDR3 runs to 16 residues. Germline CDR1 is MGHRA and CDR2 is YSYEKL. Trimming removed 5 bases from V and 1 base from J, with 14 bases in between. The DNA for the CDR3 is TGCGCCAGCAGCGCCCGTCAGACTAGGAACACCGGGGAGCTGTTTTTT. The encoded protein is CASSARQTRNTGELFF.

The chain couples TRBV6-2 or TRBV6-3 to TRBJ1-4; 9 bases match TRBD1. Per the germline V gene, CDR1 is MNHEY and CDR2 is SVGEGT. After removal of 3 bases from V and 7 bases from J, the junction contained 6 bases not matched to a gene. The CDR3 is 15 amino acids. This chain's CDR3 is CASSYYGTGREKLFF. For the CDR3, the DNA is TGTGCCAGCAGTTATTACGGGACAGGGCGTGAAAAACTGTTTTTT.